This entry is about one TCR beta chain. Its antigen remains unknown. Each TCR beta cDNA library carried unique molecular identifiers. TCRdb ran MiXCR on the PCR reads and lists one entry per CDR3 protein. Here the sample spans around 700,000 distinct CDR3 sequences, around 60% being singletons. The sample belongs to a study of post-analysis software for immune sequencing data. Study-wide context: Relapsing-remitting, secondary progressive and progressive-relapsing forms of multiple sclerosis all featured among disease courses. The study's findings and limits: Strong co-clustering by F measure was seen for same-batch samples. Included in a set of a handful of TRBV segments more frequent in patients than controls were TRBV5-6, TRBV5-1 and TRBV20-1. Normalized Chao1 diversity was significantly reduced in patients versus controls.

Deletions cut 0 bases from V and 4 bases from J, with 5 bases between. The CDR3 is 12 residues long. Germline V gene sequence: CDR1 DFQATT, CDR2 SNEGSKA (reference sequence). Sequenced input: blood. The chain is built from TRBV20-1 and TRBJ2-3; D ambiguous. This TCR was sampled from a girl aged 2-10 years with multiple sclerosis. Here the CDR3 DNA reads TGCAGTGCTAGAGATATGGCAGATACGCAGTATTTT. It specifies CSARDMADTQYF.